The 8 T cell receptor delta chains presented below share a single source sample, sequenced in a study of gamma-delta chains in newborns, infants, children. TCRdb re-called the reads via CATT. The table includes around 9,700 delta-chain clones, 20% to 25% detected once. Sequencing was performed on blood. All receptors derive from a child who was a newborn, infant or young child, either healthy, febrile or measles-vaccinated (not recorded which).

This clone is termed medium-sized. Other DNA sequences in the same sample also yield this CDR3. This chain uses TRDV2 with TRDJ1; D is ambiguous. V was shortened by 2 bases and J by 0 bases, with 12 bases between the two germline ends. Per germline, CDR1 GEAIGNYY and CDR2 EKD. The CDR3 extends over 15 amino acids. CDR3 in DNA: TGTGCCTGTGACAGGGTTAGCCGGTACACCGATAAACTCATCTTT. Amino acids: CACDRVSRYTDKLIF.

The chain combines TRDV2 with TRDJ1; a weak D match, TRDD3 (6 bases). V lost 1 base and J 4 bases, leaving 24 bases between the germline ends. The length of the CDR3 is 18 residues. Germline CDR1 GEAIGNYY, CDR2 EKD. In nucleotides, the CDR3 is TGTGCCTGTGACACAGTTGCTGGGGCCCAAAGCACCGGCGATAAACTCATCTTT. Translating gives CACDTVAGAQSTGDKLIF.

This clone was observed a few times. The gene calls are TRDV2 and TRDJ1, with TRDD3 matching over 8 bases. Per the germline V gene, CDR1 is GEAIGNYY and CDR2 is EKD. The J segment lost 0 bases and the V segment lost 3 bases, leaving 8 bases of the junction unmatched. The CDR3 sequence is 16 residues long. This chain's CDR3 is CACDFLTGGYTDKLIF. CDR3 sequence (DNA): TGTGCCTGTGACTTTCTTACTGGGGGTTACACCGATAAACTCATCTTT.

The V call is TRDV1, the J call TRDJ1, with 8 positions matching TRDD3. From germline, CDR1 is TSWWSYY and CDR2 QGS. The V segment lost 3 bases and the J segment 2 bases; nucleotides outside the gene matches: 20. CDR3 length equals 20 residues. CDR3 sequence reads: CALGDRGFLIVLGGTDKLIF. In DNA, the CDR3 is TGTGCTCTTGGGGATCGCGGCTTCCTTATCGTACTGGGGGGTACCGATAAACTCATCTTT.

Concerning this clone: Germline is not matched at one junction end, which may reflect a read error. V gene TRDV2 combines with J gene TRDJ1; 9 positions agree with TRDD3. CDR3 length: 14 residues. Germline CDR1 is GEAIGNYY and CDR2 is EKD. Written as DNA, the CDR3 is TGTGCCTGTGACACACTGGGGGACAAAGATAAAATCATCTTT. Translated: CACDTLGDKDKIIF.

Points on this clone: At one of its ends the junction is not consistent with the germline gene, which may arise from a read error. The same CDR3 can be traced to other DNA sequences in this sample. The chain recombines TRDV2 with TRDJ1, with TRDD3 matching 12 bases. CDR1 and CDR2 (germline): GEAIGNYY, EKD. This CDR3 is 15 amino acids long. CDR3 nucleotide sequence: TGTGCCTGTGACTACGTACTGGGGGATACCGATAAACTCATCTTC. Its translation: CACDYVLGDTDKLIF.

Turning to this clone: At one of its ends the junction is not consistent with the germline gene, which may arise from a read error. The gene calls are TRDV2 and TRDJ1; 11 nucleotides match TRDD3. The CDR3 contains 22 residues. CDR1 GEAIGNYY and CDR2 EKD come from the germline V gene. For the CDR3, the DNA is TGTGCCTGTGACACCGTAATAATGGGGGATACGCACGTGTTGAGGCACACCGATAAACCCATCTTT. Translating it yields CACDTVIMGDTHVLRHTDKPIF.

The sample holds a few counts of this clone. V is TRDV2 and J is TRDJ3; 9 bases line up with TRDD3. CDR1 and CDR2 from the germline V gene are GEAIGNYY and EKD. V trimming: 2 bases; J trimming: 0 bases; junction bases outside the gene matches: 13. There are 21 residues in the CDR3. The CDR3 loop is CACDSLSTGGTSSWDTRQMFF. CDR3 sequence (DNA): TGTGCCTGTGACAGCCTATCTACTGGGGGAACTAGCTCCTGGGACACCCGACAGATGTTTTTC.